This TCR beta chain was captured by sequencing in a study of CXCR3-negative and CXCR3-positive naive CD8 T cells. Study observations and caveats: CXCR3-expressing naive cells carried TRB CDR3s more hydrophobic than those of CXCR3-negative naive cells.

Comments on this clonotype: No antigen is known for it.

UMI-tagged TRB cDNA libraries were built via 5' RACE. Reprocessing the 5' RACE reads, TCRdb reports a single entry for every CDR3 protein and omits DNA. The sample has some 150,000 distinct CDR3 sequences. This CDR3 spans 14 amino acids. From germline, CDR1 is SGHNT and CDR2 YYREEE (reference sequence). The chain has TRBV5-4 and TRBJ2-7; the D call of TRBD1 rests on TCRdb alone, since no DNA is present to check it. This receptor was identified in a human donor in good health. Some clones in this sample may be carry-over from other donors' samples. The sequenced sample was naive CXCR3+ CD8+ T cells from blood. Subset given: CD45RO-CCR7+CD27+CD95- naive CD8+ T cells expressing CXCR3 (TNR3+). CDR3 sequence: CASSFRGSSYEQYF.